One and the same sample provided the 22 T cell receptor beta chains below, sequenced in a study of T-cell reconstitution after alpha-beta-depleted transplantation in children. The TCRbeta library incorporated unique molecular identifiers. Using its own MiXCR run on the PCR reads, TCRdb lists one record per CDR3 protein. The sample lists over 100,000 distinct CDR3 sequences, about 9.4% occurring once. The specimen was PBMCs, collected before TCRalphabeta/CD19-depleted stem cell transplant. These TCRs come from a boy aged 2 to 9 with acute lymphoblastic leukemia, due to receive a stem cell transplant.

This rearrangement joins TRBV5-1 to TRBJ2-3, with unresolved D. V was cut by 0 bases and J by 5 bases, with 10 bases left in between. CDR1 is SGHRS, CDR2 YFSETQ, per germline. CDR3 length equals 14 residues. CDR3 sequence (DNA): TGCGCCAGCAGCTTGGTGGCCCTCGAAGATACGCAGTATTTT. Translation gives CASSLVALEDTQYF.

This clonotype has only one observation. The chain uses TRBV29-1 and TRBJ2-2, with 11 bases that match TRBD2. Germline V gives CDR1 SQVTM, CDR2 ANQGSEA. V lost 6 bases to trimming and J lost 4 bases; unmatched junction nucleotides: 7. The CDR3 contains 15 residues. CDR3 loop: CSVRPLAGGTGELFF. CDR3 DNA: TGCAGCGTCCGTCCCCTAGCGGGGGGCACCGGGGAGCTGTTTTTT.

The J gene is TRBJ2-1, the V gene TRBV20-1; D is unclear. Trimming shortened V by 4 bases and J by 3 bases, and 10 bases separated the two germline ends. The germline gives CDR1 DFQATT, CDR2 SNEGSKA (reference sequence). This CDR3 contains 13 residues. The CDR3, as DNA: TGCAGTGCTACCGGTCCCCTCTACAATGAGCAGTTCTTC. Protein sequence: CSATGPLYNEQFF.

At least ten counts were recorded for this clonotype. The rearrangement links TRBV20-1 to TRBJ1-2; no clear D. Trimming pared 5 bases from V and 2 bases from J, leaving 9 bases between. Germline loops: CDR1 DFQATT, CDR2 SNEGSKA (reference sequence). The CDR3 consists of 12 residues. The CDR3 is CSAVRPNYGYTF. The CDR3 DNA sequence: TGCAGTGCTGTGAGACCCAACTATGGCTACACCTTC.

V is TRBV20-1 and J is TRBJ2-1; TRBD1 aligns across 7 bases. The CDR3 sequence is 16 residues long. V lost 2 bases to trimming and J lost 6 bases; unmatched junction nucleotides: 13. The germline gives CDR1 DFQATT, CDR2 SNEGSKA (reference sequence). CDR3 bases: TGCAGTGCTAGACCCATAGACAGGGCGATCCCCAATGAGCAGTTCTTC. It specifies CSARPIDRAIPNEQFF.

This clonotype was seen only a few times. The chain joins TRBV12-5 to TRBJ2-7; D not certain. V was cut by 0 bases and J by 0 bases, with 12 bases left in between. This CDR3 has 16 amino acids. Germline lookup yields CDR1 LGHNT and CDR2 FRNRAP. The CDR3 loop is CASGLVLGLNSYEQYF. The CDR3 nucleotides read TGTGCTAGTGGTTTGGTATTAGGGCTGAACTCCTACGAGCAGTACTTC.

The genes are TRBV5-1 and TRBJ2-7; TRBD2 agrees at 11 bases. Trimming cost V 2 bases and J 3 bases; bases outside gene matches: 4. Per the germline V gene, CDR1 is SGHRS and CDR2 is YFSETQ. CDR3 length: 15 residues. CDR3 amino acids: CASSFGTSGNYEQYF. The CDR3 region has the DNA TGCGCCAGCAGCTTTGGGACTAGCGGCAACTACGAGCAGTACTTC.

Ten or more counts support this clonotype. The chain links TRBV6-2 or TRBV6-3 to TRBJ1-1; D is ambiguous. This CDR3 comprises 15 residues. Germline values: CDR1 MNHEY, CDR2 SVGEGT. V was shortened by 5 bases and J by 5 bases, with 18 bases between the two germline ends. For the CDR3, the DNA is TGTGCCAGCAGTCCCGAGGGCGGGGAAACGACTGAAGCTTTCTTT. Encoded protein: CASSPEGGETTEAFF.

This clonotype was observed many times. This chain connects TRBV5-5 to TRBJ1-5; 7 bases match TRBD1. CDR1 is SGHKS and CDR2 is YYEKEE in the germline V gene (reference sequence). This CDR3 contains 16 residues. Trimming removed 4 bases from V and 6 bases from J; junction bases left unmatched: 13. The CDR3 here is CASSLVGSAGGQPQHF. Written as DNA, the CDR3 is TGTGCCAGCAGCCTGGTAGGTTCGGCAGGGGGTCAGCCCCAGCATTTT.

The CDR3 loop is CSAQSTMNYEQYF. DNA for the CDR3: TGCAGTGCCCAGTCGACCATGAACTACGAGCAGTACTTC. The J gene is TRBJ2-7, the V gene TRBV20-1; no definite D call. CDR1 and CDR2 from the germline V gene are DFQATT and SNEGSKA (reference sequence). This CDR3 is built from 13 residues. V was trimmed by 6 bases and J by 3 bases, leaving 15 bases between them.

This clonotype was counted between two and nine times. The V call is TRBV5-1, the J call TRBJ2-5, with unresolved D. The CDR3 length is 14 residues. The V end was cut by 0 bases, the J end by 2 bases, with 8 bases between. The germline V gene encodes CDR1 SGHRS and CDR2 YFSETQ. The DNA for the CDR3 is TGCGCCAGCAGCTTGGAGGCGCGGCAAGAGACCCAGTACTTC. Protein: CASSLEARQETQYF. Using reference TRBV5-1 and TRBJ2-5 for the parts outside the CDR3, the full variable domain is KAGVTQTPRYLIKTRGQQVTLSCSPISGHRSVSWYQQTPGQGLQFLFEYFSETQRNKGNFPGRFSGRQFSNSRSEMNVSTLELGDSALYLCASSLEARQETQYFGPGTRLLVL.

There are many counts of this clonotype. The V gene is TRBV20-1, the J gene TRBJ1-6, with TRBD1 matching 10 bases. V gave up 3 bases and J gave up 0 bases; unmatched junction bases: 5. Germline V gene data show CDR1 as DFQATT and CDR2 as SNEGSKA (reference sequence). This CDR3 has 17 amino acids. CDR3 sequence reads: CSASRQGAASYNSPLHF. The CDR3 DNA reads as TGCAGTGCTAGTCGACAGGGGGCGGCCTCCTATAATTCACCCCTCCACTTT.

The chain uses TRBV6-1 and TRBJ1-5; 8 bases fit TRBD1. The CDR3 runs 17 residues. V gave up 6 bases and J gave up 2 bases; unmatched junction bases: 12. CDR1 and CDR2 from the germline V gene are MNHNS and SASEGT. The chain's CDR3 is CASSQTGGVVGNQPQHF. The CDR3 DNA reads as TGTGCCAGCAGCCAAACAGGGGGGGTGGTCGGCAATCAGCCCCAGCATTTT.

In this sample, this clonotype turned up a few times. The chain combines TRBV5-1 with TRBJ2-5; possible D gene TRBD2, 5 bases. Trimming pared 0 bases from V and 6 bases from J, leaving 15 bases between. CDR3 length: 15 residues. CDR1 is SGHRS, CDR2 YFSETQ, per germline. The CDR3 reads CASSLGEAGIQTQYF. CDR3 bases: TGCGCCAGCAGCTTGGGCGAGGCCGGGATACAGACCCAGTACTTC.

V is TRBV13 and J is TRBJ2-4, with unresolved D. This CDR3 has 14 residues. V lost 0 bases and J lost 5, with 8 bases in between. Germline V lookup: CDR1 PRHDT, CDR2 FYEKMQ (reference sequence). CDR3 DNA: TGTGCCAGCAGCTTAGGCGGCAGCGAAAACATTCAGTACTTC. This encodes CASSLGGSENIQYF.

This clonotype came up a few times. V usage is TRBV7-8 and J usage is TRBJ2-7; D is possibly TRBD2 (5 bases). This CDR3 is 18 amino acids long. CDR1 is SGHVS, CDR2 FQNEAQ, per germline. The V end lost 5 bases, the J end lost 2 bases, and 25 bases lay between the germline ends. The CDR3 loop reads CASSLLVPEAERPYEQYF. The CDR3 DNA follows: TGTGCCAGCAGCCTACTCGTACCTGAGGCGGAGCGGCCCTACGAGCAGTACTTC.

There are a few counts of this clonotype. The chain links TRBV5-1 to TRBJ1-2; 7 nucleotides agree with TRBD1. Germline V lookup: CDR1 SGHRS, CDR2 YFSETQ. The V segment lost 0 bases and the J segment 2 bases; nucleotides outside the gene matches: 4. This CDR3 spans 15 amino acids. The CDR3: CASSLAGTANYGYTF. In nucleotides, the CDR3 is TGCGCCAGCAGCTTGGCTGGGACAGCGAACTATGGCTACACCTTC.

This chain connects TRBV9 to TRBJ2-7, with D perhaps matching TRBD1 (5 bases). Germline CDR1 reads SGDLS; CDR2 reads YYNGEE. V lost 1 base to trimming and J lost 7 bases, with 18 bases between them. The CDR3 loop spans 15 amino acids. The CDR3 loop reads CASSVSGQPLGEQYF. CDR3 nucleotides: TGTGCCAGCAGCGTATCCGGACAACCCCTGGGAGAGCAGTACTTC.

J is TRBJ2-4 and V is TRBV12-3 or TRBV12-4; D may be TRBD1 or TRBD2 (6 bases each). The CDR3 covers 15 residues. The V and J ends lost 6 bases and 0 bases respectively, with 12 bases between them. The CDR3 nucleotides are TGTGCCAGCAGAAGGGGGGTCCTAGCCAAAAACATTCAGTACTTC. This codes for CASRRGVLAKNIQYF.

The J gene is TRBJ2-5, the V gene TRBV12-3 or TRBV12-4, with D maybe TRBD2 (6 bases). The germline V and J ends were trimmed by 5 bases and 4 bases, with 11 bases remaining between them. The CDR3 runs 13 residues. The DNA for the CDR3 is TGTGCCAGCAGTAGGGACTTCCCAGAGACCCAGTACTTC. Protein: CASSRDFPETQYF.

V usage is TRBV3-1 and J usage is TRBJ2-7; tentative D call: TRBD1 (6 bases). The germline CDR1 and CDR2 sequences are LGHDT and YNNKEL (reference sequence). The V gene lost 6 bases and the J gene lost 5 bases, with 11 bases spanning the gap. The CDR3 has 12 residues. The CDR3 is CASRLGQNEQYF. The CDR3 nucleotides are TGTGCCAGCAGACTCGGACAGAACGAGCAGTACTTC.

This clonotype has a count of ten or more. The V call is TRBV7-8, the J call TRBJ2-3; D gene unclear. The CDR3 spans 14 residues. The V end lost 4 bases, the J end lost 6 bases, and 14 bases lay between the germline ends. Per germline, CDR1 SGHVS and CDR2 FQNEAQ. CDR3 coding DNA: TGTGCCAGCAGCTCACGGCCGATAACGGATACGCAGTATTTT. Translation: CASSSRPITDTQYF.